This passage covers 24 T cell receptor beta chains from one sample sequenced in a study of shared clonotypes between healthy human individuals. TCRdb's table, derived via immunoSEQ multiplex PCR, lists solely in-frame clones and lacks some. Of 950,000 to 1,300,000 clones in the sample, around 76% were seen once. Sequencing was done on a sample of memory CD4+ T cells sorted from blood. Subset indicated: CD45RA-negative fraction. All receptors derive from a man in his late teens or twenties in good health.

The gene calls are TRBV5-1 and TRBJ2-3; D is perhaps TRBD1 (5 bases). Looked up from germline, CDR1 is SGHRS and CDR2 is YFSETQ. CDR3 length: 15 residues. The ends were cut back, 0 bases at V and 4 bases at J, with 12 bases in the middle. Written as DNA, the CDR3 is TGCGCCAGCAGCTTGGTCGGCAGGGCGTCAGATACGCAGTATTTT. Amino acids: CASSLVGRASDTQYF.

For the CDR3, the DNA is TGTGCCAGCAGCTTCTCACAGTCCACCGGGGAGCTGTTTTTT. Amino acid sequence: CASSFSQSTGELFF. The chain combines TRBV7-9 with TRBJ2-2, with no clear D. In germline, CDR1 is SEHNR, CDR2 FQNEAQ (reference sequence). The ends were cut back, 3 bases at V and 4 bases at J, with 9 bases in the middle. The CDR3 is made up of 14 amino acids.

The gene calls are TRBV7-2 and TRBJ2-1; 8 nucleotides agree with TRBD2. The CDR3 spans 15 residues. Germline loops: CDR1 SGHTA, CDR2 FQGNSA. Trimming at V came to 7 bases and at J to 1 base, leaving 6 bases not matched to a gene. As DNA, the CDR3 is TGTGCCAGCATCCCCATAGCGGGATCCTACAATGAGCAGTTCTTC. Translating gives CASIPIAGSYNEQFF.

The genes are TRBV20-1 and TRBJ2-4, with D unresolved. V was trimmed by 3 bases and J by 2 bases, leaving 2 bases between them. This CDR3 is built from 11 residues. Per germline, CDR1 DFQATT and CDR2 SNEGSKA (reference sequence). CDR3 protein: CSASPKNIQYF. The CDR3, as DNA: TGCAGTGCTAGTCCCAAAAACATTCAGTACTTC.

The chain is built from TRBV9 and TRBJ2-7; D is undetermined. The CDR3 covers 14 residues. V dropped 0 bases and J dropped 2 bases, with 9 bases sitting between them. Germline CDR1 is SGDLS and CDR2 is YYNGEE. CDR3: CASSVEPDPYEQYF. CDR3 DNA sequence: TGTGCCAGCAGCGTAGAGCCCGACCCCTACGAGCAGTACTTC. The complete variable domain, with remaining parts taken from reference TRBV9 and TRBJ2-7, reads DSGVTQTPKHLITATGQRVTLRCSPRSGDLSVYWYQQSLDQGLQFLIQYYNGEERAKGNILERFSAQQFPDLHSELNLSSLELGDSALYFCASSVEPDPYEQYFGPGTRLTVT.

This chain connects TRBV2 to TRBJ1-2, with 9 bases matching TRBD1. Germline CDR1 SNHLY, CDR2 FYNNEI. V was pared by 6 bases and J by 7 bases, with 6 bases of the junction left unmatched. CDR3 size: 13 residues. The CDR3 bases are TGTGCCAGCAGAGAGACAGGGGGTTCTGGCTACACCTTC. The encoded protein is CASRETGGSGYTF. Variable domain in full (rest from reference TRBV2 and TRBJ1-2): EPEVTQTPSHQVTQMGQEVILRCVPISNHLYFYWYRQILGQKVEFLVSFYNNEISEKSEIFDDQFSVERPDGSNFTLKIRSTKLEDSAMYFCASRETGGSGYTFGSGTRLTVV.

Comments on this clone: The same CDR3 arises from other DNA sequences in this sample as well. The V call is TRBV7-2, the J call TRBJ2-5; D remains unclear. V shed 5 bases and J shed 5 bases, with 9 bases lying between them. In germline, CDR1 is SGHTA, CDR2 FQGNSA. CDR3 length equals 12 residues. The CDR3 here is CASSLRAETQYF. CDR3 bases: TGTGCCAGCAGCCTCCGTGCCGAGACCCAGTACTTC.

With regard to this clone: The sample carries other DNA sequences with the same CDR3. The chain is built from TRBV7-2 and TRBJ2-1; 11 bases fit TRBD2. The V gene's germline CDR1 is SGHTA and CDR2 FQGNSA. V trimming: 3 bases; J trimming: 4 bases; junction bases outside the gene matches: 2. This CDR3 comprises 15 residues. CDR3 protein: CASSLGLAEYNEQFF. In DNA form, the CDR3 reads TGTGCCAGCAGCTTGGGACTAGCGGAGTACAATGAGCAGTTCTTC.

This clone was seen a few times. The sample holds other DNA sequences that translate to the same CDR3. The CDR3 DNA is TGTGCCAGCAGCCCCGAGGGGGAAAAACTGTTTTTT. Protein: CASSPEGEKLFF. This sequence joins TRBV7-9 and TRBJ1-4; possible D gene TRBD1, 5 bases. The CDR3 runs 12 residues. V shed 5 bases and J shed 8 bases, with 9 bases lying between them. Germline loops: CDR1 SEHNR, CDR2 FQNEAQ (reference sequence).

A note on this clone: This sample includes further DNA sequences coding for the same CDR3. The chain is built from TRBV5-1 and TRBJ2-7, with D possibly matching TRBD2 (6 bases). The CDR3 sequence is 14 residues long. V lost 1 base, J lost 2 bases, and 10 bases lay in between. Germline assignment: CDR1 SGHRS and CDR2 YFSETQ. The CDR3 loop is CASSLSGGTYEQYF. The DNA of the CDR3 is TGCGCCAGCAGCTTGAGTGGGGGGACCTACGAGCAGTACTTC.

The chain links TRBV29-1 to TRBJ2-3; a weak D match, TRBD2 (7 bases). The V end lost 3 bases, the J end lost 3 bases, and 13 bases lay between the germline ends. Germline V lookup: CDR1 SQVTM, CDR2 ANQGSEA. CDR3 length equals 14 residues. In DNA form, the CDR3 reads TGCAGCGTTGAGGGAGGGGGGAATACAGATACGCAGTATTTT. Amino acid sequence: CSVEGGGNTDTQYF.

V gene TRBV10-3 combines with J gene TRBJ1-5; D is unresolved. The germline CDR1 and CDR2 sequences are ENHRY and SYGVKD. V lost 4 bases and J 6 bases, leaving 10 bases between the germline ends. The CDR3 is made up of 13 amino acids. The CDR3 loop reads CAISGGSGQPQHF. The CDR3, as DNA: TGTGCCATCAGTGGGGGAAGTGGTCAGCCCCAGCATTTT.

The rearrangement joins TRBV19 to TRBJ2-5, with 9 bases aligning to TRBD1. CDR1 and CDR2 from the germline V gene are LNHDA and SQIVND (reference sequence). The CDR3 totals 14 residues. V was pared by 7 bases and J by 4 bases, with 7 bases of the junction left unmatched. CDR3 DNA sequence: TGTGCCAGTATTGACAGGGGGAAGGGAGAGACCCAGTACTTC. The encoded protein is CASIDRGKGETQYF. The entire variable domain, with the rest obtained from reference TRBV19 and TRBJ2-5, is as follows: DGGITQSPKYLFRKEGQNVTLSCEQNLNHDAMYWYRQDPGQGLRLIYYSQIVNDFQKGDIAEGYSVSREKKESFPLTVTSAQKNPTAFYLCASIDRGKGETQYFGPGTRLLVL.

The V gene is TRBV11-2, the J gene TRBJ1-4; D is ambiguous. With 1 base removed from V and 9 bases from J, the gap between germline ends came to 9 bases. The CDR3 consists of 13 residues. Germline V gene data show CDR1 as SGHAT and CDR2 as FQNNGV. CDR3 sequence (DNA): TGTGCCAGCAGCTTAGTCCCGGGTAAAAAACTGTTTTTT. Translation: CASSLVPGKKLFF.

The chain joins TRBV6-1 to TRBJ1-6; possible D gene TRBD1, 5 bases. V dropped 6 bases and J dropped 6 bases, with 12 bases sitting between them. From germline, CDR1 is MNHNS and CDR2 SASEGT. The CDR3 totals 14 residues. The CDR3 nucleotides are TGTGCCAGCAGGAACCAGGGACCTAATTCACCCCTCCACTTT. Translated: CASRNQGPNSPLHF.

The V and J genes are TRBV5-1 and TRBJ2-2; D tentatively fits TRBD1 or TRBD2 (5 bases each). Between the trimmed V and J ends, which lost 3 bases and 4 bases, there was a span of 13 bases. The CDR3 runs to 15 residues. The germline gives CDR1 SGHRS, CDR2 YFSETQ. The CDR3 loop is CASSSGTQTTGELFF. The CDR3 DNA is TGCGCCAGCAGCTCCGGGACCCAGACCACCGGGGAGCTGTTTTTT. The variable domain in full, with the rest retrieved from reference TRBV5-1 and TRBJ2-2, is KAGVTQTPRYLIKTRGQQVTLSCSPISGHRSVSWYQQTPGQGLQFLFEYFSETQRNKGNFPGRFSGRQFSNSRSEMNVSTLELGDSALYLCASSSGTQTTGELFFGEGSRLTVL.

V gene TRBV19 combines with J gene TRBJ1-4, with D hard to call. Germline loops: CDR1 LNHDA, CDR2 SQIVND (reference sequence). Trimming stripped 4 bases from V and 7 bases from J, with 7 bases between. There are 12 residues in the CDR3. The CDR3 reads CASSRRFEKLFF. The CDR3 DNA reads as TGTGCCAGTAGTAGGCGATTTGAAAAACTGTTTTTT.

The gene calls are TRBV19 and TRBJ2-3; possible D gene TRBD1, 6 bases. The CDR3 consists of 15 residues. Trimming took 6 bases from V and 3 from J, leaving 16 bases between them. The germline V gene has CDR1 LNHDA and CDR2 SQIVND (reference sequence). This CDR3 reads CASRTTGSRTDTQYF. DNA for the CDR3: TGTGCCAGTAGAACGACAGGCTCGCGGACAGATACGCAGTATTTT.

The rearrangement joins TRBV21-1 to TRBJ2-2. TRBV21-1 is shown as a pseudogene. CDR3 size: 18 residues. Here the CDR3 reads CASITAPTHWVMAGELFF. CDR3 nucleotide sequence: TGTGCCAGCATCACAGCCCCTACGCATTGGGTGATGGCCGGGGAGCTGTTTTTT.

The V and J genes are TRBV30 and TRBJ2-4, with D unresolved. V lost 1 base to trimming and J lost 0 bases, with 7 bases between them. Looked up from germline, CDR1 is GTSNPN and CDR2 is SVGIG (reference sequence). This CDR3 is 14 amino acids long. The DNA for the CDR3 is TGTGCCTGGAGTGAGGCAGTAGCCAAAAACATTCAGTACTTC. It encodes CAWSEAVAKNIQYF.

The rearrangement links TRBV7-2 to TRBJ2-2; 13 bases agree with TRBD2. Germline trimming cut 5 bases from V and 6 bases from J; bases unmatched to any gene: 6. Germline CDR1 is SGHTA and CDR2 is FQGNSA. The CDR3 is 16 amino acids. The CDR3, as DNA: TGTGCCAGCAGCCCCGGACTAGCGGGAGTCCCCGGGGAGCTGTTTTTT. Translation gives CASSPGLAGVPGELFF.

The gene calls are TRBV7-9 and TRBJ2-2; D gene ambiguous. Germline V gene lookup returns CDR1 SEHNR and CDR2 FQNEAQ (reference sequence). The CDR3 length is 14 residues. Trimming shortened V by 2 bases and J by 4 bases, and 8 bases separated the two germline ends. Here the CDR3 DNA reads TGTGCCAGCAGCTTAAGTGTAAGCACCGGGGAGCTGTTTTTT. Translated: CASSLSVSTGELFF.

On this clone: Other DNA sequences in the same sample also yield this CDR3. CDR3 DNA sequence: TGTGCCACCAGCAGAGAGGGGCTTCAAGAGACCCAGTACTTC. This gives the protein CATSREGLQETQYF. The chain combines TRBV15 with TRBJ2-5; TRBD1 is a possible D gene (5 bases). CDR1 and CDR2 from the germline V gene are LNHNV and YYDKDF (reference sequence). This CDR3 spans 14 amino acids. The V and J ends lost 0 bases and 2 bases respectively, with 7 bases between them.

As for this clone: This specimen includes other DNA sequences encoding the same CDR3. This chain connects TRBV5-1 to TRBJ2-5, with 9 bases identical to TRBD2. Trimming removed 0 bases from V and 5 bases from J; junction bases left unmatched: 2. The CDR3 runs 14 residues. Germline values: CDR1 SGHRS, CDR2 YFSETQ. CDR3 sequence (DNA): TGCGCCAGCAGCTTGGTAGCGGGGGTTGAGACCCAGTACTTC. This codes for CASSLVAGVETQYF.